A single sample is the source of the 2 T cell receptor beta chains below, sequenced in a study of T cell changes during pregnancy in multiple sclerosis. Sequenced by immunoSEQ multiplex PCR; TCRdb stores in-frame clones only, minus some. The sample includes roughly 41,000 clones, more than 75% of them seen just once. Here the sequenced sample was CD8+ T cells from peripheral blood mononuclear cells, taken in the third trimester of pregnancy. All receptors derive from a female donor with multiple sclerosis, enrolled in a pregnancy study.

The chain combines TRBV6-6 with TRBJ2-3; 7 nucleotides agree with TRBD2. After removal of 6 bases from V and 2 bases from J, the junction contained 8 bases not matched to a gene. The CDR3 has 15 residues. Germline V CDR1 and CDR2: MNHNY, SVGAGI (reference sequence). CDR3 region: CASRMGSGHTDTQYF. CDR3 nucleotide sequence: TGTGCCAGCAGAATGGGTAGCGGGCACACAGATACGCAGTATTTT.

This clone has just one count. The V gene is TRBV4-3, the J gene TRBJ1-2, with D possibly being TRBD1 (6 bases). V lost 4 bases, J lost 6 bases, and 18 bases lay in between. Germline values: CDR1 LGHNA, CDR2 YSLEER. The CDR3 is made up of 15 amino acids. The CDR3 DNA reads TGCGCCAGCAGCCCAGGGGTAGGGGCATTCGATGGCTACACCTTC. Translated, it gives CASSPGVGAFDGYTF.